A few counts support the clone carrying this TCR beta chain. The sample belongs to a study of human T cells and chemical hapten exposure. In TCRdb, the RACE reads were re-called with MiXCR into one record per CDR3 protein. The sample has 150,000 to 200,000 distinct CDR3 sequences; 25% to 30% are singletons. V was clipped by 2 bases and J by 0 bases, with 7 bases between them. Germline lookup yields CDR1 DFQATT and CDR2 SNEGSKA (reference sequence). The CDR3 loop spans 14 amino acids. Regarding time point: pre-sensitization, week 0. Stated treatment: therapeutic diphenylcyclopropenone sensitization with weekly scalp DPC.

The gene calls are TRBV20-1 and TRBJ1-4; D might be TRBD1 (5 bases). The source of this sequence is a woman aged 25 to 39 with alopecia areata. Some clones in this sample may be carry-over from other donors' samples. Sample: whole blood, taken in connection with sensitization to the hapten diphenylcyclopropenone (DPC). In nucleotides, the CDR3 is TGCAGTGCTAGAAAGACAGCAACTAATGAAAAACTGTTTTTT. It translates to CSARKTATNEKLFF.